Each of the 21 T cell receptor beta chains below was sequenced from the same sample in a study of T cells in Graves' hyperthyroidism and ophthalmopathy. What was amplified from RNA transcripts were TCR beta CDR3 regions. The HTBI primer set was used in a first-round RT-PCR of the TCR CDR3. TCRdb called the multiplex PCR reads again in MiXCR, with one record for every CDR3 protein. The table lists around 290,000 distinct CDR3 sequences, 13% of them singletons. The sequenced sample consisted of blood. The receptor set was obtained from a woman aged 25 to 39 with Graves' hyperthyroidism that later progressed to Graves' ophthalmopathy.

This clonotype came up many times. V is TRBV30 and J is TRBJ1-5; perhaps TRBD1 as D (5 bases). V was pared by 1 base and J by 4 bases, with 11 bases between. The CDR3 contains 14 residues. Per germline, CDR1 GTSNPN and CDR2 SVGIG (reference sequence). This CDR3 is CAWSELTGNQPQHF. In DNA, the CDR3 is TGTGCCTGGAGTGAATTAACAGGTAATCAGCCCCAGCATTTT.

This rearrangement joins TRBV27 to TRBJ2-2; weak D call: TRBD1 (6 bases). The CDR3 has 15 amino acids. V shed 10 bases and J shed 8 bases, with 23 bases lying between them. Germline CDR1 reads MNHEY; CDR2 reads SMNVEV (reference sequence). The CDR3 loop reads CATQDSGKLAGELFF. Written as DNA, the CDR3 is TGTGCCACCCAGGACAGTGGAAAGTTAGCGGGGGAGCTGTTTTTT.

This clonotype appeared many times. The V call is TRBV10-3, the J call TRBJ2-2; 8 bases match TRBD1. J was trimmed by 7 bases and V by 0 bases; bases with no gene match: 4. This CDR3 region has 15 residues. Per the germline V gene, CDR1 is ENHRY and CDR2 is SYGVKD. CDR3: CAISESRQGNGELFF. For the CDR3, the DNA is TGTGCCATCAGTGAGTCGCGACAGGGGAACGGGGAGCTGTTTTTT.

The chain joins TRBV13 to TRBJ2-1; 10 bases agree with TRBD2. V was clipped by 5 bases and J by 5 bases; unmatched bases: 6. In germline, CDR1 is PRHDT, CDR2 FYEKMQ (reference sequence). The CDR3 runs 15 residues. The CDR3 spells CASSHTSGINNEQFF. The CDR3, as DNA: TGTGCCAGCAGCCATACTAGCGGGATTAACAATGAGCAGTTCTTC. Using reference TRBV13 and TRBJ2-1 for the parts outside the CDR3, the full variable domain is AAGVIQSPRHLIKEKRETATLKCYPIPRHDTVYWYQQGPGQDPQFLISFYEKMQSDKGSIPDRFSAQQFSDYHSELNMSSLELGDSALYFCASSHTSGINNEQFFGPGTRLTVL.

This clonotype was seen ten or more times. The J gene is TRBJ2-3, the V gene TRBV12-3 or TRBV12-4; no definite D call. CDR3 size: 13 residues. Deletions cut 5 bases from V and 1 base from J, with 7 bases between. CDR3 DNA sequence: TGTGCCAGCAGTGGGATCCGCACAGATACGCAGTATTTT. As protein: CASSGIRTDTQYF.

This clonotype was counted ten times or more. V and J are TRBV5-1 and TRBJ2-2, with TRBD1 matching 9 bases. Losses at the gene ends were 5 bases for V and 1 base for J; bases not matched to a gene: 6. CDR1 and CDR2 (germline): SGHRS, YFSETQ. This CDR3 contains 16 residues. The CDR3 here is CASRPLGQGNTGELFF. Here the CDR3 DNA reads TGCGCCAGCAGGCCTTTGGGACAGGGGAACACCGGGGAGCTGTTTTTT. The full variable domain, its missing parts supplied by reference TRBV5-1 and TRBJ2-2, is KAGVTQTPRYLIKTRGQQVTLSCSPISGHRSVSWYQQTPGQGLQFLFEYFSETQRNKGNFPGRFSGRQFSNSRSEMNVSTLELGDSALYLCASRPLGQGNTGELFFGEGSRLTVL.

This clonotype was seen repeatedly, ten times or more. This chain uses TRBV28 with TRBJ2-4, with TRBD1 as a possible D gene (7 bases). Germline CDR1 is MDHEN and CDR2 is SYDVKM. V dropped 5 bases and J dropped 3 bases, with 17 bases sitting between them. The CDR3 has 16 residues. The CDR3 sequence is CASSPAGQSYKNIQYF. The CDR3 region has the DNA TGTGCCAGCAGTCCCGCGGGACAGAGCTACAAAAACATTCAGTACTTC.

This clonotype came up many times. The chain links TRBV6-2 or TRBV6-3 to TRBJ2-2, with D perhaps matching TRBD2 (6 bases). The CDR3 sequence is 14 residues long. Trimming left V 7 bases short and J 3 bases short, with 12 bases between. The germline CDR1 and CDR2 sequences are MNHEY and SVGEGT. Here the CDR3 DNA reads TGTGCCAGCAAGGGCGGGGCTTACACCGGGGAGCTGTTTTTT. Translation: CASKGGAYTGELFF.

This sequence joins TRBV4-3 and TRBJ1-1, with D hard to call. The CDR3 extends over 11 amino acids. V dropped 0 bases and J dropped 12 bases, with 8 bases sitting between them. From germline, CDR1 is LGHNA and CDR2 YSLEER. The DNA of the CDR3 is TGCGCCAGCAGCCAAGACGGAATGTCTTTCTTT. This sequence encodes CASSQDGMSFF.

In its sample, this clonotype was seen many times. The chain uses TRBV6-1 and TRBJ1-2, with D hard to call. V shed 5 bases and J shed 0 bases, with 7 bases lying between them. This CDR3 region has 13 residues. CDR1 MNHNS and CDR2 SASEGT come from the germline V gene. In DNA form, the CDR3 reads TGTGCCAGCAGTCCGGGCGCTAACTATGGCTACACCTTC. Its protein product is CASSPGANYGYTF.

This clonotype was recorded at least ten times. This CDR3 reads CASSPGPTYLGFF. DNA for the CDR3: TGTGCCAGCAGTCCAGGACCAACCTACTTGGGTTTCTTT. The chain joins TRBV28 to TRBJ1-1, with D uncertain. The germline V and J ends were trimmed by 5 bases and 13 bases, with 20 bases remaining between them. The CDR3 consists of 13 residues. Germline assignment: CDR1 MDHEN and CDR2 SYDVKM. The full variable domain, with the rest looked up from reference TRBV28 and TRBJ1-1, is DVKVTQSSRYLVKRTGEKVFLECVQDMDHENMFWYRQDPGLGLRLIYFSYDVKMKEKGDIPEGYSVSREKKERFSLILESASTNQTSMYLCASSPGPTYLGFFGQGTRLTVV.

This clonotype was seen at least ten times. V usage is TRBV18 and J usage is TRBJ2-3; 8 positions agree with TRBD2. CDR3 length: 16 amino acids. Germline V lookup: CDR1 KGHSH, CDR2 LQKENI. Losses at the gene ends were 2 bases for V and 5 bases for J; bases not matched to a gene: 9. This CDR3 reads CASSPGIGRAIDTQYF. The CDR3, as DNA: TGTGCCAGCTCACCAGGGATCGGGAGGGCCATAGATACGCAGTATTTT.

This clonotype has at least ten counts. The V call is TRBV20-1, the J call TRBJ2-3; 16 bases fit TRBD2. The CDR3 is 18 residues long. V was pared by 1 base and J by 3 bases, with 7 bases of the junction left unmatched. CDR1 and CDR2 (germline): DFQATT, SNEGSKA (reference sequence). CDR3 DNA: TGCAGTGCTAGAGCCGGGACTAGCGGGAGGGCGGCGACAGATACGCAGTATTTT. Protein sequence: CSARAGTSGRAATDTQYF.

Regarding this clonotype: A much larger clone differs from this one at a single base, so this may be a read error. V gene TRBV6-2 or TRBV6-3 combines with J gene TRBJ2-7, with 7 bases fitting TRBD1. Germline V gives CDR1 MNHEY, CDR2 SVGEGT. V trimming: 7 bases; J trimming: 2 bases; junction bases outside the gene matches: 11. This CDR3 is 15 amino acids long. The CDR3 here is CASNLGDSQTYEQYF. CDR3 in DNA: TGTGCCAGCAATCTGGGGGACAGTCAGACCTACGAGCAGTACTTC.

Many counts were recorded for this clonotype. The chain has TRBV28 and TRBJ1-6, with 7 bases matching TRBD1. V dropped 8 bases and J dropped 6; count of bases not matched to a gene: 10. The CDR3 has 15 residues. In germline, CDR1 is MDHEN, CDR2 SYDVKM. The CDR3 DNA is TGTGCCAGCGAAGGGGGCACAATTCGTAATTCACCCCTCCACTTT. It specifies CASEGGTIRNSPLHF. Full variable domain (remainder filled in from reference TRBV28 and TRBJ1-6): DVKVTQSSRYLVKRTGEKVFLECVQDMDHENMFWYRQDPGLGLRLIYFSYDVKMKEKGDIPEGYSVSREKKERFSLILESASTNQTSMYLCASEGGTIRNSPLHFGNGTRLTVT.

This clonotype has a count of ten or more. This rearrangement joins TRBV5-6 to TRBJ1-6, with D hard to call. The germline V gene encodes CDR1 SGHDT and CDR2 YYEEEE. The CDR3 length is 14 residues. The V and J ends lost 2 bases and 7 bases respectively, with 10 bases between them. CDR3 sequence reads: CASSFMDRNSPLHF. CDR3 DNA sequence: TGTGCCAGCAGCTTCATGGACCGAAATTCACCCCTCCACTTT.

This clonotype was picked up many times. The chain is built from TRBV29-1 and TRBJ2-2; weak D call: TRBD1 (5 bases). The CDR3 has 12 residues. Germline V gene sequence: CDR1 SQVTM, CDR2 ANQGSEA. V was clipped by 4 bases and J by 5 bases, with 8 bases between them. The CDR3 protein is CSVGAGTGELFF. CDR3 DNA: TGCAGCGTTGGGGCAGGGACCGGGGAGCTGTTTTTT.

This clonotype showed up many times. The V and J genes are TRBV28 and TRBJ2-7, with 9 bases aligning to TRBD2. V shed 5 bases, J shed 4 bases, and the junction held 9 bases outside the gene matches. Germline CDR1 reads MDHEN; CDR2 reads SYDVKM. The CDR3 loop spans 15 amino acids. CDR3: CASSGTGTSLYEQYF. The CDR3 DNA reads TGTGCCAGCAGTGGGACCGGGACTAGCCTTTACGAGCAGTACTTC.

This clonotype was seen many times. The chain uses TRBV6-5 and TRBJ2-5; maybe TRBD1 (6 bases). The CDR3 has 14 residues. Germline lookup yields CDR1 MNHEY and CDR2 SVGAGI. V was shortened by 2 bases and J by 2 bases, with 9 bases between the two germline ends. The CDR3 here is CASSYQGQQETQYF. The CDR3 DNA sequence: TGTGCCAGCAGTTACCAGGGGCAACAAGAGACCCAGTACTTC.

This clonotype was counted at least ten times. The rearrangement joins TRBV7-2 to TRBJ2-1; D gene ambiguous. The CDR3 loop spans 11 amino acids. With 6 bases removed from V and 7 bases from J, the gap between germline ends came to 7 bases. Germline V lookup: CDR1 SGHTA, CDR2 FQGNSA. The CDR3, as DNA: TGTGCCAGCAGACGCACTAATGAGCAGTTCTTC. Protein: CASRRTNEQFF.

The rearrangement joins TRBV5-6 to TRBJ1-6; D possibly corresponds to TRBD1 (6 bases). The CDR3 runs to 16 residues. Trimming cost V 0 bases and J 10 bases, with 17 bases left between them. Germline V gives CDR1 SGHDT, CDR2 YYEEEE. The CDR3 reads CASSLDQGLGVSPLHF. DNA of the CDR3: TGTGCCAGCAGCTTGGATCAGGGGCTTGGGGTGTCACCCCTCCACTTT.